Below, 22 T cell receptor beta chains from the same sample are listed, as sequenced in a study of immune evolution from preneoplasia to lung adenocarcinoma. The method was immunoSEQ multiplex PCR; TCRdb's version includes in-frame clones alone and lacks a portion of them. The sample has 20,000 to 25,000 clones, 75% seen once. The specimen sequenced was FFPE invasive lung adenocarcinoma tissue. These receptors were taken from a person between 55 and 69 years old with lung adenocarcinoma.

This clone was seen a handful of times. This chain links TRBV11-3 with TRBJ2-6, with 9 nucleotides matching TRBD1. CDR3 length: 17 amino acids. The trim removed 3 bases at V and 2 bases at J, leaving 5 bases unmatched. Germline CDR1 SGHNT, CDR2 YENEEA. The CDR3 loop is CASSFGTGKTGANVLTF. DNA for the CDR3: TGTGCCAGCAGCTTCGGGACAGGGAAGACTGGGGCCAACGTCCTGACTTTC.

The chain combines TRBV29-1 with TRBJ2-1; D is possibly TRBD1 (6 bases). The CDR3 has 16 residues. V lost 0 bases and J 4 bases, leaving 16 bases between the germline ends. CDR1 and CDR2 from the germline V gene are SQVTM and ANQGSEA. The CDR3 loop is CSVEDRQGIAYNEQFF. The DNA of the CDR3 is TGCAGCGTTGAAGATCGTCAGGGGATCGCTTACAATGAGCAGTTCTTC.

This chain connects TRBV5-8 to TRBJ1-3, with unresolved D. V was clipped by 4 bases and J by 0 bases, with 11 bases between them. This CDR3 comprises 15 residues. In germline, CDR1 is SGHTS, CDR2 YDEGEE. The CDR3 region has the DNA TGTGCCAGCAGCCCCCGGGCCAACTCTGGAAACACCATATATTTT. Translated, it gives CASSPRANSGNTIYF.

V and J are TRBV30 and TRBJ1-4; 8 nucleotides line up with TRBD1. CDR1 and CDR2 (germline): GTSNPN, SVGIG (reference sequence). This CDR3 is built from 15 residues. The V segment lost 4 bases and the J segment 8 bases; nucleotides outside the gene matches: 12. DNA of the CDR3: TGTGCCTGGACTTTTCCGGACAGGGATAACGAAAAACTGTTTTTT. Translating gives CAWTFPDRDNEKLFF.

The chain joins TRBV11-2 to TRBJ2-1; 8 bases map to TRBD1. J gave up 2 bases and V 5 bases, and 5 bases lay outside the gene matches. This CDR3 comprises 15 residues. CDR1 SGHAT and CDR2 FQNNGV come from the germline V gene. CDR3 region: CASSPGQEAYNEQFF. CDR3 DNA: TGTGCCAGCAGCCCGGGACAGGAGGCCTACAATGAGCAGTTCTTC.

CDR3 protein: CAISGTETYEQYF. The DNA for the CDR3 is TGTGCCATCAGTGGGACGGAGACCTACGAGCAGTACTTC. V usage is TRBV10-3 and J usage is TRBJ2-7; no firm D call. Trimming removed 4 bases from V and 2 bases from J, with 9 bases in between. Germline CDR1 reads ENHRY; CDR2 reads SYGVKD. The CDR3 runs to 13 residues.

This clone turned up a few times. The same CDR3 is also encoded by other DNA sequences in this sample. The CDR3 sequence is CSGSPPSGAGNIQYF. In nucleotides, the CDR3 is TGCAGCGGGAGCCCTCCCTCCGGGGCTGGAAACATTCAGTACTTC. The chain is built from TRBV29-1 and TRBJ2-4; D possibly matches TRBD1 or TRBD2 (5 bases each). CDR3 length equals 15 residues. The V gene lost 7 bases and the J gene lost 6 bases, with 22 bases spanning the gap. CDR1 is SQVTM, CDR2 ANQGSEA, per germline.

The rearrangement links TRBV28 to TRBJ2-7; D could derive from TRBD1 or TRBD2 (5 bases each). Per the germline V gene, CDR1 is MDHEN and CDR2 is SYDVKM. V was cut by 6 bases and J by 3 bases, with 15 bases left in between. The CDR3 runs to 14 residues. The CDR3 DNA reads TGTGCCAGCAGCTACGGACAAGGACTCTACGAGCAGTACTTC. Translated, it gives CASSYGQGLYEQYF. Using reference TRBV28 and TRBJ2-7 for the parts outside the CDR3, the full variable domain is DVKVTQSSRYLVKRTGEKVFLECVQDMDHENMFWYRQDPGLGLRLIYFSYDVKMKEKGDIPEGYSVSREKKERFSLILESASTNQTSMYLCASSYGQGLYEQYFGPGTRLTVT.

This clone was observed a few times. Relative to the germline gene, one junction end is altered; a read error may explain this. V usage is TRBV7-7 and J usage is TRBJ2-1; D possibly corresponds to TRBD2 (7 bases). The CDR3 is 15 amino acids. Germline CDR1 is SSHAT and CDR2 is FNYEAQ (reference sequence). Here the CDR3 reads CASSLGGASYNEQFF. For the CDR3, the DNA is TGTGCTAGCAGTTTAGGGGGGGCTTCCTACAATGAGCAGTTCTTC.

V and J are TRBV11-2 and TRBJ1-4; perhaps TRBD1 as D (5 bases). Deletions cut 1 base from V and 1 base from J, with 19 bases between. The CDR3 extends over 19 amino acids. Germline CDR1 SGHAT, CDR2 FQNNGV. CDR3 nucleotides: TGTGCCAGCAGCTTAGTCGGTGGGGGAAGGTTGGGAACTAATGAAAAACTGTTTTTT. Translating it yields CASSLVGGGRLGTNEKLFF.

CDR3 DNA: TGTGCCAGCAGCTTGGGGTGGGGAACAGATACGCAGTATTTT. It encodes CASSLGWGTDTQYF. V gene TRBV5-4 combines with J gene TRBJ2-3; D is uncertain. Germline V gene data show CDR1 as SGHNT and CDR2 as YYREEE (reference sequence). The CDR3 length is 14 residues. The V end was cut by 0 bases, the J end by 3 bases, with 8 bases between.

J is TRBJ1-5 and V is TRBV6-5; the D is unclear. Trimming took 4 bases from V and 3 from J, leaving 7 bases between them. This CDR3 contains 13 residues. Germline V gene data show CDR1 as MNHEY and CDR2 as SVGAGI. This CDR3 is CASSSAHNQPQHF. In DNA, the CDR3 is TGTGCCAGCAGTTCCGCACACAATCAGCCCCAGCATTTT.

This CDR3 reads CASSLRRGELFF. CDR3 bases: TGTGCCAGTAGTTTACGACGGGGGGAGCTGTTTTTT. The chain links TRBV19 to TRBJ2-2; D not resolved. Germline V gene data show CDR1 as LNHDA and CDR2 as SQIVND (reference sequence). The CDR3 runs to 12 residues. Trimming cost V 5 bases and J 8 bases, with 9 bases left between them.

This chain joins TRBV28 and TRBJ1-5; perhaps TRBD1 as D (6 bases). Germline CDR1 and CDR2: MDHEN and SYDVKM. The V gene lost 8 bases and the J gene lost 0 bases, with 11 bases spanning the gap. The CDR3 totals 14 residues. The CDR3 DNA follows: TGTGCCAGCCGCCTACAGGGTAGCAATCAGCCCCAGCATTTT. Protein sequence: CASRLQGSNQPQHF.

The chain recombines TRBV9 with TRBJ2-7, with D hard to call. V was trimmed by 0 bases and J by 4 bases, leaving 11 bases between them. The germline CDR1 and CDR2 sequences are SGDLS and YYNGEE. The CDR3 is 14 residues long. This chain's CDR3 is CASSVEISSYEQYF. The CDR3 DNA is TGTGCCAGCAGCGTAGAGATTAGCAGTTACGAGCAGTACTTC.

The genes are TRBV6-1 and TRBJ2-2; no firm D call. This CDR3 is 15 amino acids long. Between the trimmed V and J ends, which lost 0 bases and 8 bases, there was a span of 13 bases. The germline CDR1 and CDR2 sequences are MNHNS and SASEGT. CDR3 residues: CASSEAGLYGGELFF. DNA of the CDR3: TGTGCCAGCAGTGAAGCTGGGCTATACGGTGGGGAGCTGTTTTTT.

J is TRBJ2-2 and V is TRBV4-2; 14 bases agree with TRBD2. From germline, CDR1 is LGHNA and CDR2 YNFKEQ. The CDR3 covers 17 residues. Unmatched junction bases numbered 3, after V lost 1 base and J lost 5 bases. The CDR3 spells CASSQGLAGGGTGELFF. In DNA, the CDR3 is TGTGCCAGCAGCCAAGGACTAGCGGGAGGGGGAACCGGGGAGCTGTTTTTT.

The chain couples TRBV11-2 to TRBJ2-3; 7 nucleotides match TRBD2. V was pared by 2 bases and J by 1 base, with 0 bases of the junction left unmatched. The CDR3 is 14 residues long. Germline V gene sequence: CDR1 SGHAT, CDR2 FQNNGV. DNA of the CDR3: TGTGCCAGCAGCTTACTAGCGGGCACAGATACGCAGTATTTT. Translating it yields CASSLLAGTDTQYF. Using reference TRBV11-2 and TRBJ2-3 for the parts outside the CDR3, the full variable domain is EAGVAQSPRYKIIEKRQSVAFWCNPISGHATLYWYQQILGQGPKLLIQFQNNGVVDDSQLPKDRFSAERLKGVDSTLKIQPAKLEDSAVYLCASSLLAGTDTQYFGPGTRLTVL.

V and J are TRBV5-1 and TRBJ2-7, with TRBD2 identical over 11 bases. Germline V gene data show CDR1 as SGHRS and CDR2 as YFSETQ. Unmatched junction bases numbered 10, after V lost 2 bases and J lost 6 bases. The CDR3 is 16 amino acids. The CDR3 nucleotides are TGCGCCAGCAGCTTTACTAGCGGGAGAACTTACGGCGAGCAGTACTTC. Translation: CASSFTSGRTYGEQYF.

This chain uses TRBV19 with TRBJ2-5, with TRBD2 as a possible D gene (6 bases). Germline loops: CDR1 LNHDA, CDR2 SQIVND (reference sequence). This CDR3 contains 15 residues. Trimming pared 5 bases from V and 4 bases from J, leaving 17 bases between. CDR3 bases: TGTGCCAGTAGTCGAGGACTATTCGTGGGAGAGACCCAGTACTTC. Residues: CASSRGLFVGETQYF.

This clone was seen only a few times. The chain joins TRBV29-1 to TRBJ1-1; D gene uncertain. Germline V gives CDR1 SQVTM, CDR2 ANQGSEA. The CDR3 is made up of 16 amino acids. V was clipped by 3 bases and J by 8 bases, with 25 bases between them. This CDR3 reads CSVDSSSGLRRSEAFF. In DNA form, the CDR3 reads TGCAGCGTTGATAGTAGCTCCGGGCTGAGGAGGTCCGAAGCTTTCTTT.

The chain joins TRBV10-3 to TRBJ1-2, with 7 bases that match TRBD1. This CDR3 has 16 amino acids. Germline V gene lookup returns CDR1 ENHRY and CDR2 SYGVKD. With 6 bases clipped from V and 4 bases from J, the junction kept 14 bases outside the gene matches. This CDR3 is CAISDHRGGNSYGYTF. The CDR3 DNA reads TGTGCCATCAGCGACCACAGGGGTGGGAACTCCTATGGCTACACCTTC.